One sample yielded the 24 T cell receptor beta chains listed below, sequenced in a study of T cells in Graves' hyperthyroidism and ophthalmopathy. Amplified TCR beta CDR3 regions derived from RNA transcripts. The study used the HTBI primer set for a first-round RT-PCR of the TCR CDR3. Via MiXCR, TCRdb re-called the multiplex PCR reads, giving one row per CDR3 protein. The repertoire includes around 350,000 distinct CDR3 sequences, around 14% of them detected once, and less than 10% sits in the top ten. Sequences were obtained from blood. The receptors were sampled from a woman between 18 and 29 years old with Graves' hyperthyroidism.

This clonotype was detected ten times or more. V usage is TRBV27 and J usage is TRBJ2-6; perhaps TRBD1 as D (6 bases). The V gene lost 5 bases and the J gene lost 3 bases, with 32 bases spanning the gap. Germline V lookup: CDR1 MNHEY, CDR2 SMNVEV (reference sequence). This CDR3 region has 22 residues. The CDR3 coding sequence is TGTGCCAGCAGTCTCCTATCAGCCGGGACACTTAATTGGGGTGATGGGGCCAACGTCCTGACTTTC. As protein: CASSLLSAGTLNWGDGANVLTF.

A few counts support this clonotype. The rearrangement links TRBV19 to TRBJ2-7; 8 nucleotides agree with TRBD1. This CDR3 contains 14 residues. The germline gives CDR1 LNHDA, CDR2 SQIVND (reference sequence). The J segment lost 5 bases and the V segment lost 1 base, leaving 4 bases of the junction unmatched. The CDR3 sequence: CASSIGPGGNEQYF. CDR3 nucleotide sequence: TGTGCCAGTAGTATAGGCCCAGGGGGCAACGAGCAGTACTTC.

This clonotype appeared many times. The genes are TRBV4-1 and TRBJ1-2; D is ambiguous. Per the germline V gene, CDR1 is MGHRA and CDR2 is YSYEKL. Trimming took off 0 bases at V and 11 bases at J, with 13 bases between the two ends. The CDR3 loop spans 13 amino acids. CDR3 nucleotides: TGCGCCAGCAGCCAAGATATAGGGCGGACGTACACCTTC. This encodes CASSQDIGRTYTF.

This chain joins TRBV6-1 and TRBJ1-4; 9 bases map to TRBD1. Germline V lookup: CDR1 MNHNS, CDR2 SASEGT. The CDR3 consists of 15 residues. Germline trimming cut 6 bases from V and 8 bases from J; bases unmatched to any gene: 10. The CDR3 DNA reads TGTGCCAGCAGGATCCCGGGACAGGGCGGCGAAAAACTGTTTTTT. The encoded protein is CASRIPGQGGEKLFF.

This clonotype was found a few times. The chain couples TRBV6-1 to TRBJ2-3; 12 bases match TRBD2. Germline lookup yields CDR1 MNHNS and CDR2 SASEGT. The CDR3 has 16 residues. Unmatched junction bases numbered 14, after V lost 6 bases and J lost 10 bases. This chain's CDR3 is CASSPIGASGGAAQYF. CDR3 DNA sequence: TGTGCCAGCAGCCCCATCGGGGCTAGCGGGGGGGCGGCGCAGTATTTT.

On this clonotype: Since a much larger clone is just one base distant, this may be a read error. This is likely a read error, given that the CDR3 carries no conserved phenylalanine or tryptophan at its end. This chain links TRBV6-5 with TRBJ1-1, with TRBD1 as a possible D gene (6 bases). V was shortened by 0 bases and J by 3 bases, with 11 bases between the two germline ends. This CDR3 is 15 amino acids long. CDR1 is MNHEY and CDR2 is SVGAGI in the germline V gene. The CDR3 DNA sequence: TGTGCCAGCAGTTACTCGTATCAGGGGCACACTGAAGCTTTCTCT. This gives the protein CASSYSYQGHTEAFS.

This sequence joins TRBV4-2 and TRBJ2-1, with TRBD2 matching 9 bases. The germline gives CDR1 LGHNA, CDR2 YNFKEQ. The V and J ends lost 1 base and 10 bases, in that order; junction bases with no gene match: 11. The CDR3 has 16 residues. The CDR3 spells CASSQAGASGIYEQFF. The CDR3 nucleotides are TGTGCCAGCAGCCAAGCTGGGGCTAGCGGGATATACGAGCAGTTCTTC.

This clonotype was observed at least ten times. The rearrangement uses TRBV20-1 and TRBJ2-7, with D possibly called TRBD1 or TRBD2 (5 bases each). The V gene's germline CDR1 is DFQATT and CDR2 SNEGSKA (reference sequence). This CDR3 is built from 15 residues. V lost 6 bases and J 4 bases, leaving 22 bases between the germline ends. CDR3: CSAGRGKPSFYEQYF. The DNA of the CDR3 is TGCAGTGCGGGACGAGGGAAGCCTTCCTTTTACGAGCAGTACTTC.

This clonotype was counted ten times or more. This sequence joins TRBV20-1 and TRBJ2-7, with a possible D match to TRBD2 (5 bases). CDR3 length: 14 amino acids. Germline CDR1 is DFQATT and CDR2 is SNEGSKA (reference sequence). V lost 4 bases and J lost 1, with 14 bases in between. CDR3 sequence (DNA): TGCAGTGCTAAGAGGACTCTGTTATCCTACGAGCAGTACTTC. Translated, it gives CSAKRTLLSYEQYF.

This clonotype appeared many times. The chain couples TRBV27 to TRBJ2-3; TRBD2 is a possible D gene (5 bases). Germline V gene lookup returns CDR1 MNHEY and CDR2 SMNVEV (reference sequence). V lost 5 bases and J lost 0, with 15 bases in between. CDR3 size: 16 residues. CDR3 in amino acids: CASSHEGDMSTDTQYF. Written as DNA, the CDR3 is TGTGCCAGCAGTCACGAGGGAGATATGAGCACAGATACGCAGTATTTT.

This clonotype was detected many times. This sequence joins TRBV30 and TRBJ2-2; possibly TRBD1 for D (6 bases). The CDR3 runs to 11 residues. Per the germline V gene, CDR1 is GTSNPN and CDR2 is SVGIG (reference sequence). Trimming cost V 3 bases and J 11 bases, with 10 bases left between them. DNA of the CDR3: TGTGCCTGGAGACCCAGGGGAGAGCTGTTTTTT. The encoded protein is CAWRPRGELFF.

This chain links TRBV5-6 with TRBJ1-2; D not certain. The CDR3 has 10 residues. Trimming removed 4 bases from V and 8 bases from J, with 6 bases in between. CDR1 is SGHDT and CDR2 is YYEEEE in the germline V gene. CDR3 sequence: CASSDPGYTF. In nucleotides, the CDR3 is TGTGCCAGCAGCGACCCCGGCTACACCTTC.

This clonotype was observed at least ten times. The chain couples TRBV28 to TRBJ2-5; D may be TRBD2 (5 bases). The V gene lost 2 bases and the J gene lost 7 bases, with 14 bases spanning the gap. The germline V gene encodes CDR1 MDHEN and CDR2 SYDVKM. The CDR3 is 14 amino acids. The CDR3 is CASSLGLSSGTQYF. The CDR3 nucleotides read TGTGCCAGCAGTTTAGGACTCTCGAGCGGGACCCAGTACTTC.

This clonotype has just a few counts. The chain joins TRBV12-3 or TRBV12-4 to TRBJ2-4; a possible D gene is TRBD1 (8 bases). The CDR3 runs 14 residues. Between the trimmed V and J ends, which lost 6 bases and 8 bases, there was a span of 17 bases. For the CDR3, the DNA is TGTGCCAGCAGCTCAATTACAGGGGGGGACATTCAGTACTTC. Amino acid sequence: CASSSITGGDIQYF.

This clonotype was observed a handful of times. V is TRBV15 and J is TRBJ2-7, with 12 bases identical to TRBD1. Germline trimming cut 0 bases from V and 4 bases from J; bases unmatched to any gene: 4. CDR1 is LNHNV and CDR2 is YYDKDF in the germline V gene (reference sequence). The CDR3 runs 16 residues. CDR3 protein: CATSRDGTGGGYEQYF. The CDR3, as DNA: TGTGCCACCAGCAGAGATGGGACAGGGGGCGGGTACGAGCAGTACTTC. The variable domain in full, with the rest retrieved from reference TRBV15 and TRBJ2-7, is DAMVIQNPRYQVTQFGKPVTLSCSQTLNHNVMYWYQQKSSQAPKLLFHYYDKDFNNEADTPDNFQSRRPNTSFCFLDIRSPGLGDTAMYLCATSRDGTGGGYEQYFGPGTRLTVT.

This clonotype was seen repeatedly, ten times or more. This rearrangement joins TRBV7-8 to TRBJ2-3; D may be TRBD2 (5 bases). This CDR3 has 16 residues. The germline CDR1 and CDR2 sequences are SGHVS and FQNEAQ. The V gene lost 5 bases and the J gene lost 5 bases, with 20 bases spanning the gap. Written as DNA, the CDR3 is TGTGCCAGCAGCCTACCCGAGGGTGGACGGTTAGATACGCAGTATTTT. The encoded protein is CASSLPEGGRLDTQYF.

This clonotype was seen repeatedly, ten times or more. This rearrangement joins TRBV29-1 to TRBJ2-1, with TRBD2 matching over 11 bases. CDR1 is SQVTM, CDR2 ANQGSEA, per germline. Trimming at V came to 0 bases and at J to 3 bases, leaving 7 bases not matched to a gene. This CDR3 comprises 17 residues. CDR3 bases: TGCAGCGTTGAAGACGCCTTAGCGGGAGGGCTCTACAATGAGCAGTTCTTC. Protein sequence: CSVEDALAGGLYNEQFF.

The V call is TRBV7-6, the J call TRBJ2-5, with D unclear. V dropped 2 bases and J dropped 1 base, with 14 bases sitting between them. The CDR3 totals 16 residues. The germline V gene has CDR1 SGHVS and CDR2 FNYEAQ. CDR3 sequence (DNA): TGTGCCAGCAGCTTATTTGACCGCCCGTCCCAAGAGACCCAGTACTTC. It codes for CASSLFDRPSQETQYF.

This clonotype was observed many times. The rearrangement uses TRBV20-1 and TRBJ2-3; D remains ambiguous. Germline lookup yields CDR1 DFQATT and CDR2 SNEGSKA (reference sequence). CDR3 length equals 11 residues. Trimming pared 2 bases from V and 6 bases from J, leaving 6 bases between. The CDR3 loop reads CSARTEDTQYF. CDR3 DNA: TGCAGTGCTAGAACGGAGGATACGCAGTATTTT.

In its sample, this clonotype was seen many times. The chain links TRBV20-1 to TRBJ1-1; D remains ambiguous. Germline V gives CDR1 DFQATT, CDR2 SNEGSKA (reference sequence). V was trimmed by 6 bases and J by 1 base, leaving 6 bases between them. The CDR3 has 11 amino acids. In DNA form, the CDR3 reads TGCAGTGCCACCCCGAACACTGAAGCTTTCTTT. It specifies CSATPNTEAFF.

This clonotype was counted at least ten times. This chain connects TRBV9 to TRBJ2-1; D is unclear. Per germline, CDR1 SGDLS and CDR2 YYNGEE. Trimming stripped 0 bases from V and 2 bases from J, with 9 bases between. There are 15 residues in the CDR3. The CDR3 is CASSVGQAPYNEQFF. CDR3 bases: TGTGCCAGCAGCGTAGGTCAGGCACCCTACAATGAGCAGTTCTTC.

This clonotype has a count of ten or more. This rearrangement joins TRBV10-3 to TRBJ2-1, with TRBD2 identical over 10 bases. Trimming cost V 6 bases and J 4 bases; bases outside gene matches: 3. This CDR3 comprises 14 residues. Germline CDR1 reads ENHRY; CDR2 reads SYGVKD. CDR3 protein: CAIRGLAEYNEQFF. In DNA form, the CDR3 reads TGTGCCATCAGAGGACTAGCGGAGTACAATGAGCAGTTCTTC.

This clonotype has only a few counts. The CDR3 DNA follows: TGTGCCAGTAGTCCCAGACGGACACGACAGCCCCAGCATTTT. It specifies CASSPRRTRQPQHF. The chain employs TRBV19 and TRBJ1-5; D might be TRBD1 (5 bases). With 5 bases removed from V and 7 bases from J, the gap between germline ends came to 15 bases. CDR3 length: 14 residues. CDR1 is LNHDA and CDR2 is SQIVND in the germline V gene (reference sequence).

Many counts were recorded for this clonotype. CDR3 loop: CASSLSRWGENTEAFF. The CDR3 region has the DNA TGTGCCAGCAGCCTCTCCCGCTGGGGGGAGAACACTGAAGCTTTCTTT. This chain connects TRBV7-9 to TRBJ1-1, with a weak D call TRBD1 (5 bases). In germline, CDR1 is SEHNR, CDR2 FQNEAQ (reference sequence). Trimming stripped 5 bases from V and 1 base from J, with 17 bases between. CDR3 length: 16 amino acids. Filled out from reference TRBV7-9 and TRBJ1-1, the complete variable domain reads DTGVSQNPRHKITKRGQNVTFRCDPISEHNRLYWYRQTLGQGPEFLTYFQNEAQLEKSRLLSDRFSAERPKGSFSTLEIQRTEQGDSAMYLCASSLSRWGENTEAFFGQGTRLTVV.